One and the same sample provided the 30 T cell receptor beta chains below, sequenced in a study of cytomegalovirus exposure and HLA in healthy donors. The PCR made use of 60 Vbeta and 13 Jbeta primers. Produced via immunoSEQ multiplex PCR; TCRdb's table is partial and in-frame only. The repertoire holds some 200,000 clones, with approximately 79% as singletons. The material sequenced was PBMCs. These receptors all stem from a girl aged 2 to 9 in good health and CMV-seronegative.

The rearrangement links TRBV27 to TRBJ2-7; 9 positions match TRBD1. The CDR3 length is 14 residues. CDR1 MNHEY and CDR2 SMNVEV come from the germline V gene (reference sequence). V was pared by 2 bases and J by 5 bases, with 4 bases of the junction left unmatched. The CDR3 here is CASSLGTGPHEQYF. CDR3 nucleotides: TGTGCCAGCAGTTTAGGGACAGGGCCCCACGAGCAGTACTTC.

The gene calls are TRBV7-9 and TRBJ2-5; the match to TRBD2 covers 10 bases. The ends lost 5 bases at V and 1 base at J; junction bases unmatched: 7. The CDR3 is 16 amino acids. CDR1 is SEHNR, CDR2 FQNEAQ, per germline (reference sequence). The CDR3 protein is CASSPPTSGPQETQYF. The CDR3 DNA sequence: TGTGCCAGCAGCCCTCCGACTAGCGGGCCCCAAGAGACCCAGTACTTC.

The CDR3 region is CASSYLRVPRGNNEQFF. CDR3 nucleotide sequence: TGTGCCAGCAGCTACCTAAGGGTACCCAGGGGCAACAATGAGCAGTTCTTC. The chain has TRBV11-2 and TRBJ2-1, with D perhaps TRBD1 (6 bases). V gave up 4 bases and J gave up 5 bases, with 21 bases separating them. The V gene's germline CDR1 is SGHAT and CDR2 FQNNGV. This CDR3 has 17 amino acids.

Written as DNA, the CDR3 is TGTGCCAGCAGCAAAAGCGGGGGTGGAGAGACCCAGTACTTC. Translation gives CASSKSGGGETQYF. The chain joins TRBV11-2 to TRBJ2-5; 8 nucleotides match TRBD2. Germline V gene lookup returns CDR1 SGHAT and CDR2 FQNNGV. With 5 bases clipped from V and 4 bases from J, the junction kept 6 bases outside the gene matches. The CDR3 runs to 14 residues. Complete variable domain (other parts from reference TRBV11-2 and TRBJ2-5): EAGVAQSPRYKIIEKRQSVAFWCNPISGHATLYWYQQILGQGPKLLIQFQNNGVVDDSQLPKDRFSAERLKGVDSTLKIQPAKLEDSAVYLCASSKSGGGETQYFGPGTRLLVL.

The CDR3 DNA is TGTGCCAGCACCATCACAGGGGGTTTCTTGTCGGGTGGGGAGACCCAGTACTTC. Protein: CASTITGGFLSGGETQYF. V gene TRBV2 combines with J gene TRBJ2-5; 8 positions agree with TRBD1. The V and J ends lost 7 bases and 5 bases, in that order; junction bases with no gene match: 21. The CDR3 is made up of 18 amino acids. The germline gives CDR1 SNHLY, CDR2 FYNNEI.

This sequence joins TRBV7-4 and TRBJ1-4, with 8 bases lining up with TRBD1. In germline, CDR1 is SGHVT, CDR2 SQSDAQ. The V segment lost 3 bases and the J segment 0 bases; nucleotides outside the gene matches: 6. The CDR3 has 17 residues. The CDR3 sequence is CASSFCRGPSTNEKLFF. Written as DNA, the CDR3 is TGTGCCAGCAGCTTTTGCAGGGGGCCTTCAACTAATGAAAAACTGTTTTTT.

V usage is TRBV6-4 and J usage is TRBJ2-3; 8 positions match TRBD2. CDR3 length: 15 amino acids. V shed 6 bases, J shed 0 bases, and the junction held 5 bases outside the gene matches. Germline CDR1 reads MRHNA; CDR2 reads SNTAGT. This chain's CDR3 is CASSRGGASTDTQYF. CDR3 nucleotides: TGTGCCAGCAGCCGGGGGGGGGCTAGCACAGATACGCAGTATTTT.

The chain combines TRBV5-1 with TRBJ1-1; D not resolved. The V end was cut by 3 bases, the J end by 1 base, with 22 bases between. The CDR3 consists of 18 residues. The germline CDR1 and CDR2 sequences are SGHRS and YFSETQ. This CDR3 is CASSSLVATTKENTEAFF. CDR3 sequence (DNA): TGCGCCAGCAGCTCATTGGTAGCCACGACGAAGGAGAACACTGAAGCTTTCTTT.

The chain carries TRBV5-4 and TRBJ2-7, with D perhaps TRBD2 (5 bases). V was trimmed by 5 bases and J by 3 bases, leaving 15 bases between them. Germline lookup yields CDR1 SGHNT and CDR2 YYREEE (reference sequence). The CDR3 is 14 amino acids. DNA for the CDR3: TGTGCCAGCAGGAAATCCGGGGAGATCTACGAGCAGTACTTC. This sequence encodes CASRKSGEIYEQYF.

This clone was observed a single time. This rearrangement joins TRBV30 to TRBJ2-1, with a tentative D call TRBD1 (5 bases). From germline, CDR1 is GTSNPN and CDR2 SVGIG (reference sequence). CDR3 size: 14 residues. With 2 bases removed from V and 2 bases from J, the gap between germline ends came to 10 bases. CDR3 sequence: CAWSTGHPYNEQFF. In DNA form, the CDR3 reads TGTGCCTGGAGTACCGGACACCCCTACAATGAGCAGTTCTTC.

The rearrangement joins TRBV7-9 to TRBJ2-7; 9 nucleotides line up with TRBD1. Germline V gene data show CDR1 as SEHNR and CDR2 as FQNEAQ (reference sequence). The CDR3 is 16 residues long. V was clipped by 2 bases and J by 4 bases; unmatched bases: 9. The CDR3 DNA reads as TGTGCCAGCAGCTTAACGTCCGGACAGGGGAAATACGAGCAGTACTTC. Its translation is CASSLTSGQGKYEQYF. Using reference TRBV7-9 and TRBJ2-7 for the parts outside the CDR3, the full variable domain is DTGVSQNPRHKITKRGQNVTFRCDPISEHNRLYWYRQTLGQGPEFLTYFQNEAQLEKSRLLSDRFSAERPKGSFSTLEIQRTEQGDSAMYLCASSLTSGQGKYEQYFGPGTRLTVT.

The chain employs TRBV11-2 and TRBJ1-2; D possibly corresponds to TRBD1 (6 bases). Germline V CDR1 and CDR2: SGHAT, FQNNGV. Trimming left V 5 bases short and J 0 bases short, with 10 bases between. The length of the CDR3 is 14 residues. The CDR3 protein is CASSPGTTNYGYTF. The CDR3 DNA reads TGTGCCAGCAGCCCCGGGACAACTAACTATGGCTACACCTTC.

The V and J genes are TRBV6-1 and TRBJ1-1; 7 nucleotides line up with TRBD1. The CDR3 length is 17 residues. Germline V lookup: CDR1 MNHNS, CDR2 SASEGT. Unmatched junction bases numbered 11, after V lost 4 bases and J lost 0 bases. The CDR3: CASSGQGSFPMNTEAFF. In DNA, the CDR3 is TGTGCCAGCAGTGGACAGGGTTCTTTCCCCATGAACACTGAAGCTTTCTTT.

The rearrangement joins TRBV11-2 to TRBJ2-5, with a possible D match to TRBD1 (6 bases). The CDR3 is 15 amino acids. The V end was cut by 4 bases, the J end by 13 bases, with 25 bases between. Germline CDR1 and CDR2: SGHAT and FQNNGV. The CDR3 coding sequence is TGTGCCAGCAGCTCCTTAGGAGCGAGCGCAGGGGCGTGGTACTTC. Residues: CASSSLGASAGAWYF. The full variable domain, in which reference TRBV11-2 and TRBJ2-5 provide the parts outside the CDR3, is EAGVAQSPRYKIIEKRQSVAFWCNPISGHATLYWYQQILGQGPKLLIQFQNNGVVDDSQLPKDRFSAERLKGVDSTLKIQPAKLEDSAVYLCASSSLGASAGAWYFGPGTRLLVL.

This chain joins TRBV23-1 and TRBJ1-2, with D maybe TRBD1 (6 bases). TRBV23-1 carries the ORF label, with uncertain function. The CDR3 is 15 residues long. V was shortened by 7 bases and J by 6 bases, with 21 bases between the two germline ends. Here the CDR3 reads CASTPFHRGGDGYTF. In nucleotides, the CDR3 is TGCGCCAGCACCCCCTTCCATAGGGGGGGGGATGGCTACACCTTC.

This clone was seen only a few times. This chain links TRBV7-9 with TRBJ1-1; 7 nucleotides line up with TRBD1. This CDR3 contains 12 residues. The V and J ends lost 5 bases and 9 bases, in that order; junction bases with no gene match: 6. Germline CDR1 and CDR2: SEHNR and FQNEAQ (reference sequence). This CDR3 is CASSLQTGKAFF. The CDR3 DNA is TGTGCCAGCAGCCTTCAGACAGGGAAAGCTTTCTTT.

The genes are TRBV27 and TRBJ2-7; 11 bases match TRBD2. Per germline, CDR1 MNHEY and CDR2 SMNVEV (reference sequence). Germline trimming cut 3 bases from V and 3 bases from J; bases unmatched to any gene: 4. The CDR3 is made up of 15 amino acids. CDR3 nucleotides: TGTGCCAGCAGTTTTATAGCGGGGGGGCTCTACGAGCAGTACTTC. Translated: CASSFIAGGLYEQYF.

The chain is built from TRBV6-1 and TRBJ1-1; maybe TRBD1 (5 bases). This CDR3 contains 12 residues. V was cut by 6 bases and J by 8 bases, with 13 bases left in between. The germline V gene encodes CDR1 MNHNS and CDR2 SASEGT. CDR3 protein: CASRGGHPEAFF. DNA of the CDR3: TGTGCCAGCAGGGGTGGACACCCAGAAGCTTTCTTT.

The CDR3 DNA reads TGCGCCAGCAGCATTGAAGGGACAATCAACTATGGCTACACCTTC. Amino acid sequence: CASSIEGTINYGYTF. The J gene is TRBJ1-2, the V gene TRBV5-1; D possibly corresponds to TRBD1 (6 bases). This CDR3 spans 15 amino acids. V was clipped by 4 bases and J by 2 bases, with 15 bases between them. The V gene's germline CDR1 is SGHRS and CDR2 YFSETQ. The full variable domain, its missing parts supplied by reference TRBV5-1 and TRBJ1-2, is KAGVTQTPRYLIKTRGQQVTLSCSPISGHRSVSWYQQTPGQGLQFLFEYFSETQRNKGNFPGRFSGRQFSNSRSEMNVSTLELGDSALYLCASSIEGTINYGYTFGSGTRLTVV.

The chain is built from TRBV20-1 and TRBJ1-2; no clear D gene. V was trimmed by 6 bases and J by 7 bases, leaving 9 bases between them. The CDR3 extends over 10 amino acids. CDR1 DFQATT and CDR2 SNEGSKA come from the germline V gene (reference sequence). CDR3 region: CSAREGGYTF. DNA of the CDR3: TGCAGTGCCCGCGAGGGTGGCTACACCTTC.

V is TRBV9 and J is TRBJ1-2; D may be TRBD1 (6 bases). The germline V and J ends were trimmed by 4 bases and 7 bases, with 20 bases remaining between them. The CDR3 sequence is 15 residues long. Germline lookup yields CDR1 SGDLS and CDR2 YYNGEE. CDR3 residues: CASSLTGAGDSGYTF. The CDR3 nucleotides read TGTGCCAGCAGCCTAACCGGGGCAGGGGATTCTGGCTACACCTTC. Full variable domain (outside the CDR3, taken from reference TRBV9 and TRBJ1-2): DSGVTQTPKHLITATGQRVTLRCSPRSGDLSVYWYQQSLDQGLQFLIQYYNGEERAKGNILERFSAQQFPDLHSELNLSSLELGDSALYFCASSLTGAGDSGYTFGSGTRLTVV.

This clone showed up just once. The rearrangement uses TRBV4-2 and TRBJ2-7; 10 bases fit TRBD2. The V and J ends lost 7 bases and 5 bases, in that order; junction bases with no gene match: 8. The germline CDR1 and CDR2 sequences are LGHNA and YNFKEQ. This CDR3 comprises 14 residues. The CDR3 region is CASKNSGRSNEQYF. DNA for the CDR3: TGTGCCAGCAAAAATAGCGGGAGGTCCAACGAGCAGTACTTC.

This sequence joins TRBV28 and TRBJ2-5; 7 nucleotides match TRBD2. V shed 1 base, J shed 4 bases, and the junction held 12 bases outside the gene matches. Germline V gives CDR1 MDHEN, CDR2 SYDVKM. The CDR3 contains 17 residues. The CDR3: CASSLSRGPREVETQYF. The CDR3 bases are TGTGCCAGCAGTTTATCTCGGGGCCCCCGGGAGGTAGAGACCCAGTACTTC.

This chain uses TRBV5-6 with TRBJ2-1, with D unclear. CDR3 length: 13 amino acids. Deletions cut 4 bases from V and 6 bases from J, with 11 bases between. CDR1 is SGHDT, CDR2 YYEEEE, per germline. The DNA of the CDR3 is TGTGCCAGCAGCCTCAACAGCCTCAATGAGCAGTTCTTC. Amino acids: CASSLNSLNEQFF.

The chain recombines TRBV25-1 with TRBJ1-2, with 9 positions matching TRBD1. Germline V lookup: CDR1 MGHDK, CDR2 SYGVNS. The CDR3 runs 14 residues. V lost 6 bases and J lost 4; bases outside the gene matches: 6. The CDR3 loop reads CASSLQGALYGYTF. As DNA, the CDR3 is TGTGCCAGCAGCTTACAGGGGGCCCTCTATGGCTACACCTTC.

Only one count was recorded for this clone. The chain uses TRBV6-1 and TRBJ1-1; no clear D gene. V lost 2 bases and J lost 5, with 6 bases in between. The CDR3 spans 12 residues. Germline assignment: CDR1 MNHNS and CDR2 SASEGT. The DNA of the CDR3 is TGTGCCAGCAGTGAACGGGTGACTGAAGCTTTCTTT. It encodes CASSERVTEAFF.

V and J are TRBV2 and TRBJ1-1, with TRBD1 as a possible D gene (6 bases). The germline V gene encodes CDR1 SNHLY and CDR2 FYNNEI. This CDR3 region has 14 residues. V was shortened by 4 bases and J by 6 bases, with 15 bases between the two germline ends. The CDR3 DNA follows: TGTGCCAGCAGTGTCGGGGGGGCGCAGGCTGAAGCTTTCTTT. As protein: CASSVGGAQAEAFF.

The chain carries TRBV9 and TRBJ2-4; D ambiguous. Trimming removed 4 bases from V and 0 bases from J, with 11 bases in between. Germline V gene data show CDR1 as SGDLS and CDR2 as YYNGEE. This CDR3 has 15 residues. CDR3 amino acids: CASSPSSLAKNIQYF. In nucleotides, the CDR3 is TGTGCCAGCAGCCCCTCGTCCCTAGCCAAAAACATTCAGTACTTC.

The rearrangement joins TRBV6-1 to TRBJ2-2, with 10 nucleotides matching TRBD1. From germline, CDR1 is MNHNS and CDR2 SASEGT. V gave up 5 bases and J gave up 6 bases; unmatched junction bases: 6. The CDR3 extends over 15 amino acids. CDR3 bases: TGTGCCAGCAGTTGGACAGGGGGGTTTCCCGGGGAGCTGTTTTTT. Translated: CASSWTGGFPGELFF.

This clone was found once. The chain uses TRBV11-2 and TRBJ1-6; unclear D gene. The germline V and J ends were trimmed by 6 bases and 1 base, with 10 bases remaining between them. CDR3 length: 15 residues. The V gene's germline CDR1 is SGHAT and CDR2 FQNNGV. The CDR3 bases are TGTGCCAGCAGTCGCGGAGGGTCCTATAATTCACCCCTCCACTTT. It is translated as CASSRGGSYNSPLHF.